Following are 22 T cell receptor beta chains from one sample sequenced in a study of blood T cell repertoires in COVID-19. The protocol was immunoSEQ multiplex PCR, while the TCRdb copy is restricted to in-frame clones and leaves out a portion. The sample carries under 300,000 clones, roughly nine tenths recorded once. Sequencing used PBMCs or T cells enriched from blood (not recorded which). The receptors originated from a woman under 30 who had recovered from COVID-19.

The rearrangement joins TRBV7-9 to TRBJ2-2; 7 bases agree with TRBD2. The CDR3 is 15 residues long. Germline CDR1 is SEHNR and CDR2 is FQNEAQ (reference sequence). V lost 10 bases, J lost 5 bases, and 13 bases stayed unmatched. The CDR3 DNA sequence: TGTGCCATTACGGGAGGCCGACACGCAACCGGGGAGCTGTTTTTT. Translation: CAITGGRHATGELFF.

The V call is TRBV12-3 or TRBV12-4, the J call TRBJ1-1; D gene ambiguous. The CDR3 totals 13 residues. V lost 8 bases and J 0 bases, leaving 10 bases between the germline ends. CDR3 residues: CASSRDMNTEAFF. The CDR3 DNA sequence: TGTGCCAGCTCCCGGGATATGAACACTGAAGCTTTCTTT.

This clone was seen a handful of times. The CDR3 nucleotides read TGTGCCAGCAGCAAAGGGAGAACAGGGATTGGCGTACGAAGAAACTACGAGCAGTACTTC. Translation: CASSKGRTGIGVRRNYEQYF. The V and J genes are TRBV21-1 and TRBJ2-7; the table names TRBD1, a call not compared with the DNA. TRBV21-1 is a listed pseudogene. This CDR3 spans 20 amino acids.

The rearrangement uses TRBV5-8 and TRBJ1-5, with D unclear. The CDR3 totals 14 residues. Trimming cost V 4 bases and J 3 bases, with 11 bases left between them. The V gene's germline CDR1 is SGHTS and CDR2 YDEGEE. CDR3 in DNA: TGTGCCAGCAGCACCCGGTTGATCAATCAGCCCCAGCATTTT. It specifies CASSTRLINQPQHF.

The chain links TRBV18 to TRBJ1-1, with D possibly matching TRBD1 (6 bases). The CDR3 spans 13 residues. The germline V gene encodes CDR1 KGHSH and CDR2 LQKENI. V was trimmed by 5 bases and J by 5 bases, leaving 12 bases between them. This chain's CDR3 is CASSSGQRTEAFF. CDR3 coding DNA: TGTGCCAGCTCATCAGGACAGCGAACTGAAGCTTTCTTT.

V and J are TRBV28 and TRBJ1-5, with D maybe TRBD1 (6 bases). The V gene lost 6 bases and the J gene lost 4 bases, with 13 bases spanning the gap. The CDR3 covers 14 residues. Germline V CDR1 and CDR2: MDHEN, SYDVKM. The CDR3 reads CASRIQGQNQPQHF. The CDR3 nucleotides read TGTGCCAGCAGGATACAGGGCCAGAATCAGCCCCAGCATTTT.

CDR3 amino acids: CASSQDPSGELFF. The DNA for the CDR3 is TGCGCCAGCAGCCAAGATCCTTCTGGGGAGCTGTTTTTT. The V call is TRBV4-1, the J call TRBJ2-2; the D is unclear. Looked up from germline, CDR1 is MGHRA and CDR2 is YSYEKL. V gave up 0 bases and J gave up 8 bases, with 7 bases separating them. This CDR3 has 13 amino acids.

The table lists this clone with a count of one. The J gene is TRBJ2-2, the V gene TRBV28; 8 bases match TRBD2. V was clipped by 7 bases and J by 4 bases; unmatched bases: 8. There are 15 residues in the CDR3. Germline V lookup: CDR1 MDHEN, CDR2 SYDVKM. CDR3 sequence reads: CASNPGGAGTGELFF. The CDR3 bases are TGTGCCAGCAATCCGGGGGGGGCGGGCACCGGGGAGCTGTTTTTT. Filled out from reference TRBV28 and TRBJ2-2, the complete variable domain reads DVKVTQSSRYLVKRTGEKVFLECVQDMDHENMFWYRQDPGLGLRLIYFSYDVKMKEKGDIPEGYSVSREKKERFSLILESASTNQTSMYLCASNPGGAGTGELFFGEGSRLTVL.

V gene TRBV5-1 combines with J gene TRBJ2-1; 8 bases map to TRBD1. Trimming took 0 bases from V and 6 from J; bases not matched to a gene: 8. The length of the CDR3 is 16 residues. Germline V gene sequence: CDR1 SGHRS, CDR2 YFSETQ. In DNA form, the CDR3 reads TGCGCCAGCAGCTTGGCCTCGGGACAGGTGGGCAATGAGCAGTTCTTC. It specifies CASSLASGQVGNEQFF.

V usage is TRBV28 and J usage is TRBJ2-3; TRBD2 is a possible D gene (5 bases). Per germline, CDR1 MDHEN and CDR2 SYDVKM. V was cut by 6 bases and J by 1 base, with 17 bases left in between. The CDR3 loop spans 16 amino acids. The CDR3 protein is CASSSSSGTGTDTQYF. The CDR3 DNA follows: TGTGCCAGCAGCTCCTCCAGCGGTACGGGCACAGATACGCAGTATTTT.

This chain uses TRBV2 with TRBJ1-4; D unresolved. Between the trimmed V and J ends, which lost 8 bases and 7 bases, there was a span of 17 bases. The CDR3 is 14 amino acids. In germline, CDR1 is SNHLY, CDR2 FYNNEI. DNA of the CDR3: TGTGCCAGCCCCGACCCGGAGGGTGGTGAAAAACTGTTTTTT. Translation gives CASPDPEGGEKLFF.

The genes are TRBV13 and TRBJ1-3, with TRBD1 matching over 11 bases. Looked up from germline, CDR1 is PRHDT and CDR2 is FYEKMQ (reference sequence). CDR3 size: 16 residues. J lost 4 bases, V lost 3 bases, and 5 bases had no gene match. This chain's CDR3 is CASSLGQGVRGNTIYF. In DNA, the CDR3 is TGTGCCAGCAGCTTGGGACAGGGGGTGAGGGGAAACACCATATATTTT.

The rearrangement joins TRBV2 to TRBJ2-1; 8 nucleotides align to TRBD2. Germline V gene data show CDR1 as SNHLY and CDR2 as FYNNEI. This CDR3 is built from 12 residues. With V trimmed by 3 bases and J by 12 bases, 4 bases remained unmatched. The CDR3 protein is CASSDGGARQFF. For the CDR3, the DNA is TGTGCCAGCAGTGACGGGGGGGCAAGGCAGTTCTTC.

The rearrangement joins TRBV12-3 or TRBV12-4 to TRBJ1-2; 8 bases are a match to TRBD1. There are 13 residues in the CDR3. Germline trimming cut 6 bases from V and 4 bases from J; bases unmatched to any gene: 4. The CDR3 here is CASSLQGGYGYTF. DNA for the CDR3: TGTGCCAGCAGCCTACAGGGGGGCTATGGCTACACCTTC.

The rearrangement links TRBV5-1 to TRBJ2-3, with D uncertain. Germline V lookup: CDR1 SGHRS, CDR2 YFSETQ. V lost 0 bases and J lost 1, with 9 bases in between. The CDR3 contains 15 residues. The CDR3 nucleotides are TGCGCCAGCAGCTTGGTACACGGAGGCACAGATACGCAGTATTTT. Its translation: CASSLVHGGTDTQYF.

The V and J genes are TRBV27 and TRBJ1-2, with 7 bases fitting TRBD1. In germline, CDR1 is MNHEY, CDR2 SMNVEV (reference sequence). The J segment lost 4 bases and the V segment lost 5 bases, leaving 10 bases of the junction unmatched. The CDR3 has 15 residues. The CDR3 DNA is TGTGCCAGCAGTGCCTTGACAGGGATCGGCTATGGCTACACCTTC. It translates to CASSALTGIGYGYTF.

This chain joins TRBV6-5 and TRBJ2-7; 12 bases fit TRBD2. This CDR3 has 16 residues. V shed 0 bases and J 5 bases; nucleotides not matched to a gene: 5. In germline, CDR1 is MNHEY, CDR2 SVGAGI. The CDR3 sequence is CASSYSRLAGGNEQYF. The CDR3 bases are TGTGCCAGCAGTTACTCGAGGCTAGCGGGGGGGAACGAGCAGTACTTC.

This chain uses TRBV6-1 with TRBJ1-2, with a tentative D call TRBD1 (5 bases). There are 15 residues in the CDR3. V was pared by 2 bases and J by 6 bases, with 16 bases between. The germline V gene has CDR1 MNHNS and CDR2 SASEGT. CDR3 nucleotides: TGTGCCAGCAGTGAACTGTCAGGGTTCCCCAATGGCTACACCTTC. Translation: CASSELSGFPNGYTF.

The chain recombines TRBV19 with TRBJ1-5; 11 nucleotides agree with TRBD1. CDR1 LNHDA and CDR2 SQIVND come from the germline V gene (reference sequence). V shed 5 bases, J shed 3 bases, and the junction held 3 bases outside the gene matches. The CDR3 is 15 residues long. In DNA, the CDR3 is TGTGCCAGTAGTGCGGGACAGGGGGTCAATCAGCCCCAGCATTTT. It is translated as CASSAGQGVNQPQHF.

This chain connects TRBV4-1 to TRBJ1-2; D is unclear. The CDR3 length is 14 residues. The germline CDR1 and CDR2 sequences are MGHRA and YSYEKL. V shed 3 bases and J shed 5 bases, with 13 bases lying between them. CDR3 amino acids: CASSQNSGLYGYTF. The CDR3 nucleotides are TGCGCCAGCAGCCAGAATTCCGGACTGTATGGCTACACCTTC.

This chain uses TRBV19 with TRBJ2-7; possible D gene TRBD2, 6 bases. CDR1 is LNHDA, CDR2 SQIVND, per germline (reference sequence). The CDR3 length is 16 residues. V was shortened by 5 bases and J by 5 bases, with 22 bases between the two germline ends. The CDR3 protein is CASSLGSGTRRHEQYF. Written as DNA, the CDR3 is TGTGCCAGTAGTTTAGGATCCGGGACTCGGCGCCACGAGCAGTACTTC.

This clone was observed a handful of times. The J gene is TRBJ1-1, the V gene TRBV14, with 7 bases lining up with TRBD1. V gave up 4 bases and J gave up 4 bases; unmatched junction bases: 9. The CDR3 runs to 15 residues. Per germline, CDR1 SGHDN and CDR2 FVKESK. As DNA, the CDR3 is TGTGCCAGCAGCCCAACAACAGGGGTCATCACTGAAGCTTTCTTT. It specifies CASSPTTGVITEAFF.